One T cell receptor beta chain is described in this entry. Its target antigen remains unknown. One base away there is no much larger clone; base qualities are not given. The cohort comprised fewer than 35 patients with locally advanced or metastatic urothelial carcinoma treated at Memorial Sloan Kettering on a trial protocol. Peripheral blood mononuclear cells were collected from each patient pretreatment and during treatment, giving between 1 and 8 total time points per patient. The Qiagen DNeasy Blood extraction kit was used to purify genomic DNA from total PBMCs and from tumor samples. Collected pretreatment and during treatment, PBMCs were isolated and stored as previously described. The sample comes from a study of PD-L1 blockade in urothelial cancer (dated by TCRdb to about 2017). At the level of the whole study: Every patient began therapy around 2014 and was given atezolizumab 1,200 mg intravenously every 3 weeks. About 85% of the roughly 29 patients were identified as males with urothelial cancer of bladder origin, and a prior smoking history was reported by 18 of 29 patients. An ECOG performance status of 0 or 1 was recorded for the patients, and 0 to 3 prior chemotherapy regimens had been received by the patients. Blood samples were analyzed at two time points: 3 weeks after treatment start (second dose) and 6 weeks after treatment start. A median of roughly 140,000 T cells and just over 80,000 unique TCRs was obtained from blood samples, and a median clonality of roughly 0.08 was observed. Somatic, immune and clinical correlates of response to PD-L1 blockade with atezolizumab in urothelial cancer were the focus of an exploratory multi-omic analysis. Pretreatment tumor samples, along with matched peripheral blood collected serially before and after atezolizumab treatment, underwent TCR sequencing. Progression-free survival longer than 6 months counted as durable clinical benefit, and TCR features were additionally tested against both progression-free and overall survival. In the same patients, whole exome sequencing and RNA sequencing of pretreatment tumors were performed in addition to TCR sequencing. Nine patients reached durable clinical benefit, while some 20 patients did not. Twenty-nine patients had pretreatment blood TCR-seq, some 25 had at least one posttreatment blood collection, and some 25 had tumor TCR-seq. Overall results and qualifications from the work: Greater expansion of tumor-associated TCR clones in peripheral blood 3 weeks after the start of treatment was observed in patients with durable benefit (n of about 22, p = 0.022). A pretreatment peripheral blood TCR clonality below the median was linked to improved progression-free and overall survival. Because the sample size was small (n ≈ 29) and many of the analyses were exploratory, the results are meant to be hypothesis-generating.

From the cysteine up to the phenylalanine, the CDR3 has a length of 16 residues. The entry retains the CDR3 DNA only, 48 bases that are in frame from base 1. Each PCR received spiked-in synthetic TCR analog templates so that absolute template abundance could be estimated from read counts. Using the immunoSEQ assay, TCRbeta CDR3 regions were amplified from genomic DNA with bias-controlled V and J gene primers. Sequencing of rearranged TCRbeta segments was done at approximately 20X coverage. In the authors' own workflow: Sequencing errors were corrected by clustering and CDR3s were annotated against IMGT to assign V, D and J genes. Only productive TCRbeta rearrangements were used in downstream analyses, excluding out-of-frame or stop-codon sequences. Clonality was computed as one minus Shannon entropy normalized by the log of the number of unique productive sequences. Clones differing between time points or between blood and tumor were identified by Fisher's exact test with Benjamini-Hochberg correction at adjusted p below 0.01. This is the immuneACCESS table as TCRdb keeps it, with only in-frame sequences that have V and J called. A part of the clones is gone; compared with another copy, unresolved V genes explain less than half, and the rest is unexplained. That table gives V, J and clone size, and the DNA gave D and trimming. Across this sample there are under 90,000 clones, with around nine tenths seen only once. 8.5% to 9.5% of the sample lies in the top ten.

In this chain, TRBV12-2 is recombined with TRBJ1-3; the DNA was not used to check the table's D call, TRBD1. TRBV12-2 is assigned pseudogene status. This specimen was PBMCs, taken around atezolizumab (anti-PD-L1) treatment. The clonotype originates from a man in his 60s with urothelial cancer. DNA sequence: TGTGCAAGTCGCTTAGTCGCAGGGCTCTCTGGAAACACCATATATTTT. Its product reads: CASRLVAGLSGNTIYF.